This T cell receptor (beta chain) was recovered during a study of OX40 agonist ivuxolimab in advanced cancers. Clones were sequenced by immunoSEQ multiplex PCR, and TCRdb holds only the in-frame ones, with some missing. The data contain some 60,000 clones, around 87% of them seen just once; the ten biggest clones take up about 5.6%. The CDR3 has 16 amino acids. The junction had 4 bases not matched to a gene; V was cut back by 1 base and J by 4 bases. Germline loops: CDR1 SGHRS, CDR2 YFSETQ. V and J are TRBV5-1 and TRBJ2-1; TRBD2 aligns across 11 bases. The TCR originated in an adult with an advanced solid tumor such as melanoma, head and neck, liver or kidney cancer. Sample: CD4+ or CD8+ T cells sorted from blood, taken in a trial of the OX40 agonist ivuxolimab. The CDR3 spells CASSLRLAGGYNEQFF. In DNA, the CDR3 is TGCGCCAGCAGCTTGCGGCTAGCGGGAGGTTACAATGAGCAGTTCTTC.